This T cell receptor (beta chain) stems from a study of T cells in Graves' hyperthyroidism and ophthalmopathy (dated by TCRdb to about 2019). For context, the study as a whole: TCR V-J signatures able to tell the groups apart were searched for in a discovery cohort of some 100 patients, of whom around 42 had Graves' ophthalmopathy and about 60 had stable Graves' hyperthyroidism. The roughly 100 discovery patients were randomly divided into training and test sets at a 7:3 ratio. In roughly six Graves' hyperthyroidism patients, the study also compared T-cell repertoires from thyroid tissue with T-cell repertoires from blood. Prospective prediction of ophthalmopathy was tested in an independent validation cohort of 18 hyperthyroidism patients and some 17 patients who later progressed to ophthalmopathy. After blood sampling, hyperthyroidism patients were treated with methimazole at a starting dose of 30 mg daily, and ophthalmopathy patients were treated with high-dose intravenous methylprednisolone. TCR Vbeta CDR3 sequencing of roughly 140 peripheral blood samples (fewer than 45 ophthalmopathy, some 75 hyperthyroidism and around 17 progressor patients) is reported in the paper. The research as a whole found: Ophthalmopathy was separated from stable hyperthyroidism by a 13 V-J signature model, with approximately 86% sensitivity and roughly 84% specificity obtained in cross-validation and 80%/75% obtained in testing. In validation, the model predicted progression to ophthalmopathy with over 60% sensitivity and 72% to 85% specificity, a median of roughly seven months before onset. No statistical method was used to set the sample size in advance, and investigators knew the group allocation. Blood samples also contained most of the expanded thyroid clonotypes (frequency above 0.001), which suggests that blood repertoires may reflect thyroid immune responses.

Notes on this clonotype: Its specific antigen is unknown. Base-call qualities are not available, and no considerably larger clone is one nucleotide away.

The study excluded patients with uncontrolled infections, other autoimmune diseases, pregnancy or lactation. Clinical symptoms, serum thyroxine and TRAb, thyroid ultrasound, and orbital computed tomography formed the basis for the diagnoses. Total RNA was extracted with Trizol reagent, and quality was checked on an Agilent 2100 Bioanalyzer. The TCR beta CDR3 regions were amplified from RNA transcripts. A first-round RT-PCR of the TCR CDR3 used the HTBI primer set with the Qiagen OneStep RT-PCR kit. Libraries were constructed in a second round of multiplex PCR, after which size selection and purification were performed. Paired-end sequencing of the libraries was performed with 100 bp reads on an Illumina HiSeq2000. In the original analysis: SOAPnuke was used to process the raw data, throwing out any read that contained adapters or uncalled bases, had a mean Phred below 15, or lacked an exact constant-primer or identifier match. High-quality paired reads were merged using COPE v1.2.5, and each unique nucleotide sequence was defined as a clonotype. Clonotypes were aligned to IMGT TRBV, TRBD and TRBJ reference segments using MiTCR v1.1. Only V-J combinations with frequency above 0.0001, covering about 99% of repertoires, were analysed. A TCS score was defined as the ratio between F50 (clonal expansion) and ExV (chaos), using BLOSUM62-based TCRdist between CDR3 peptides within each V-J. Welch's t-statistics and random forest reduced around 510 V-J features to roughly 13, which were used in a naive Bayes classifier (R e1071). The similarity between thyroid and blood repertoires was quantified using the Morisita-Horn index. The public reads were run again by TCRdb, first through fastp at Q25 and then through MiXCR, and only productive beta chains were kept. Each entry merges the rows of one CDR3 protein and shows their most common DNA and genes. These V and J calls derive from TCRdb rather than the authors' analysis. For this sample there are a few hundred thousand distinct CDR3 sequences; about 45% appear just once. The ten largest clones capture under 20% of the sample.

Counted from cysteine to phenylalanine, this CDR3 has 12 amino acids. Here the CDR3 DNA is all that survives: 36 bases in frame from base 1. V and J lose 4 bases and 5 bases, and a span of 8 bases separates them. Based on the germline V gene, the CDR1 and CDR2 sequences are ENHRY and SYGVKD. This clonotype originated in an adult woman with Graves' disease, either hyperthyroidism or ophthalmopathy (not recorded which). Sequencing was carried out using peripheral blood or thyroid tissue (not recorded which). This sequence uses TRBV10-3 and TRBJ2-5; tentative D gene TRBD2, with 6 bases matching. The nucleotides are TGTGCCATCAGTGGCCTAGCGGAGACCCAGTACTTC. It specifies CAISGLAETQYF.